The clone carrying this TCR beta chain was detected many times. Germline CDR1 and CDR2: KGHDR and SFDVKD. CDR3 length: 16 amino acids. V lost 0 bases and J lost 9; bases outside the gene matches: 5. The sample is drawn from a study of T cells after yellow fever vaccination. TCRdb called the 5' RACE reads again in MiXCR, with one record for every CDR3 protein. The data contain about 75,000 distinct CDR3 sequences, under 9.5% of them singletons. Sequencing was performed on CD8+ T cells sorted from PBMCs, taken 10 to 11 days after the first yellow fever vaccination. The rearrangement joins TRBV24-1 to TRBJ2-1; TRBD2 matches at 12 bases. This TCR came from a man younger than 35 who received the YFV17D yellow fever vaccine. The CDR3 here is CATSDLTSGGPPEQFF. The CDR3 nucleotides are TGTGCCACCAGTGATTTGACTAGCGGGGGGCCCCCTGAGCAGTTCTTC.